The entry that follows covers one TCR beta chain sequence. This clonotype was seen repeatedly, ten times or more. Its antigen is unknown. Base qualities were left out, and no much larger clone turns up one base away. V loses 5 bases at its end and J loses 5 bases; junction bases beyond the gene matches: 9. The CDR3, from cysteine to phenylalanine, totals 14 residues. Just the 42-base CDR3 DNA is kept, in frame starting at base 1. Looking up the germline V gene (reference sequence) yields CDR1 DFQATT and CDR2 SNEGSKA. The data were taken from a study of CD8+CD57+ T cells in acquired aplastic anemia (dated by TCRdb to about 2018). A note on the overall study: Extracted DNA from sorted CD4+ and CD8+ cells averaged around 3.5 ug, ranging from roughly 0.19 to 27.4 ug. A CD8+CD57+ expansion meant a frequency higher than the mean frequency seen in healthy subjects.

Genomic DNA served as template for TCR beta VDJ combination and CDR3 sequence profiling. An Illumina HiSeq 2000 was the platform used for TCR repertoire sequencing. Concerning the study's data processing: TRBV/TRBJ rearrangement plots, CDR3 size and DJ length profiles, and Simpson's diversity index were used to evaluate the repertoires. The immunodominant clone was defined as the most abundant DNA sequence in deep sequencing data. CDR3 amino acid sequences were checked for sharing between subjects and were compared against published repertoires and the VDJdb database. TCRdb trimmed the raw reads at Q25, called clones with MiXCR and kept productive beta chains. CDR3 protein sequences are deduplicated, and each keeps its most common genes and DNA. Here the V and J calls rest on TCRdb's processing, not on the authors' analysis. This sample comprises 120,000 or so distinct CDR3 sequences, over 30% of them detected only once. The top ten constitute around 2.5% of the sample.

Broad study findings and their caveats: Patients and healthy controls showed no significant difference in CD8+ Simpson's diversity (P=0.060). Twenty-nine CD8+ CDR3 sequences were found in both patients and controls but appeared to be highly expressed in patients and within the immunodominant clones of the patients.

The patients picked for sequencing were ones in whom flow cytometry had shown an expansion of CD8+CD57+ cells. Every patient had severe acquired aplastic anemia, diagnosed using the International Study of Aplastic Anemia and Agranulocytosis and Camitta criteria. Patients had received no therapy at the time of blood sampling. The study deep-sequenced TCR repertoires of sorted CD4+ and CD8+ blood T cells from severe aplastic anemia patients and healthy subjects. In the USA, patient enrollment took place under clinicaltrials.gov protocols 00001620, 01623167, 00001397, 00071045, 00081523 and 00961064. Ficoll-Paque density gradient centrifugation was used to isolate peripheral blood mononuclear cells. CD4+ and CD8+ T cells were sorted by FACS or magnetic beads before DNA extraction.

The V and J segments used are TRBV20-1 and TRBJ2-1, with 7 middle bases fitting TRBD2. This clonotype originated in a human donor with aplastic anemia. What was sequenced was sorted CD4+, CD8+, or CD8+CD57+ T cells (not recorded which) from PBMCs. The CDR3 region: CSASSGRWDNEQFF. The DNA sequence is given as TGCAGTGCTTCTAGCGGCCGGTGGGACAATGAGCAGTTCTTC.